This TCR beta chain came from a study of cytomegalovirus exposure and HLA in healthy donors. Researchers ran the PCR with 60 Vbeta and 13 Jbeta primers. Using immunoSEQ multiplex PCR, the repertoire was profiled, and TCRdb retains in-frame clones only, with some absent. The sample lists around 200,000 clones; 65% to 85% were seen once. The CDR3 has 19 residues. The V gene end was trimmed by 6 bases and the J gene end by 0 bases; junction bases not matched to a gene: 13. CDR1 and CDR2 from the germline V gene are SGHNT and YYREEE (reference sequence). Findings of the study overall: The authors listed 180 or so TCR beta chains as cytomegalovirus-associated.

Although they were nominally healthy when sampled, donors likely had unrecorded immune exposures. Note on this clone: Its antigen is currently unknown.

The chain carries TRBV5-4 and TRBJ2-1, with 12 nucleotides matching TRBD2. This clonotype was obtained from a man aged 45-65 years in good health and CMV-seronegative. Material for sequencing was PBMCs. The CDR3, as DNA: TGTGCCAGCATCCCCCCGGGGACTAGCGGGTGGAGCTCCTACAATGAGCAGTTCTTC. Translating gives CASIPPGTSGWSSYNEQFF.